This T cell receptor (beta chain) was captured by sequencing in a study of memory CD4+ T cells and cytomegalovirus serostatus. Whole-study context: Donors were healthy Belgian adults, under 10 CMV seropositive and around 23 seronegative. Notes on the study in general: Suggested: most of the CMV-linked TCR signature lies in CD4+ memory cells.

The sort gate was single viable CD3+CD4+CD8-CD45RO+ cells for memory CD4+ T cells. After thawing, CD4+ T cells were positively selected. Concerning this clone itself: Its antigen is unknown.

The germline V gene encodes CDR1 LNHDA and CDR2 SQIVND (reference sequence). Trimming took 4 bases from V and 0 from J, leaving 13 bases between them. CDR3 length: 16 amino acids. Profiled with immunoSEQ multiplex PCR; TCRdb holds only in-frame clones, not every one. The table shows tens of thousands of clones, with over 70% occurring only once. The chain has TRBV19 and TRBJ2-4, with a tentative D call TRBD2 (6 bases). This TCR was recovered from an adult in good health and CMV-seronegative. The specimen was memory CD4+ T cells from blood. The CDR3 sequence: CASSRQGGIAKNIQYF. The CDR3 DNA follows: TGTGCCAGTAGTAGGCAGGGCGGGATAGCCAAAAACATTCAGTACTTC.